This T cell receptor (beta chain) was captured by sequencing in a study of OX40 agonist ivuxolimab in advanced cancers. Sequenced by immunoSEQ multiplex PCR; TCRdb stores in-frame clones only, minus some. The table has nearly 55,000 clones, roughly four fifths seen once. Individuals having autoimmune disease history or systemic immunosuppression were not enrolled. Study results and caveats: Expanded peripheral T cells had an undetermined antigen specificity. Some patients without response likewise showed low normalized clonal expansion.

About this clone itself: What it binds is not known.

The material sequenced was CD4+ or CD8+ T cells sorted from blood, taken in a trial of the OX40 agonist ivuxolimab. This sequence was found in an adult with an advanced solid tumor such as melanoma, head and neck, liver or kidney cancer.

CDR3 amino acids: CASSLGPDWDEQYF. The DNA of the CDR3 is TGTGCCAGCAGCTTAGGCCCTGATTGGGACGAGCAGTACTTC. The chain links TRBV11-2 to TRBJ2-7; no clear D gene. CDR1 SGHAT and CDR2 FQNNGV come from the germline V gene. Trimming cost V 1 base and J 5 bases, with 12 bases left between them. The CDR3 contains 14 residues.